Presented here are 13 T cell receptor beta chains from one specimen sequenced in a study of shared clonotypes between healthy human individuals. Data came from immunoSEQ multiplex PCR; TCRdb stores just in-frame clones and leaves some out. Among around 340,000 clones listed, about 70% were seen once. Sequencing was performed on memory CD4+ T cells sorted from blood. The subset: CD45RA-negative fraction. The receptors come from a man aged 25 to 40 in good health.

The CDR3 region has the DNA TGTGCCAGCAGTTTGGGTGCAACTAACTCTGGAAACACCATATATTTT. Its protein is CASSLGATNSGNTIYF. V gene TRBV27 combines with J gene TRBJ1-3; no reliable D call. This CDR3 has 16 amino acids. Germline CDR1 and CDR2: MNHEY and SMNVEV (reference sequence). The germline V and J ends were trimmed by 3 bases and 0 bases, with 12 bases remaining between them.

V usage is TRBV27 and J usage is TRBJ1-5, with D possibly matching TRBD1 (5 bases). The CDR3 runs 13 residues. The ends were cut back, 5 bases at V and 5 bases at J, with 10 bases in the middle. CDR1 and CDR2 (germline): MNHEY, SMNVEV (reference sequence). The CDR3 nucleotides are TGTGCCAGCAGTCATGGACACCATCAGCCCCAGCATTTT. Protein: CASSHGHHQPQHF.

The CDR3 spells CASSLARPDSNQPQHF. For the CDR3, the DNA is TGTGCCAGCAGCTTAGCTCGGCCAGATAGCAATCAGCCCCAGCATTTT. This chain connects TRBV7-9 to TRBJ1-5; D unclear. Trimming removed 0 bases at V and 0 bases at J, with 9 bases between. CDR1 SEHNR and CDR2 FQNEAQ come from the germline V gene (reference sequence). The CDR3 extends over 16 amino acids.

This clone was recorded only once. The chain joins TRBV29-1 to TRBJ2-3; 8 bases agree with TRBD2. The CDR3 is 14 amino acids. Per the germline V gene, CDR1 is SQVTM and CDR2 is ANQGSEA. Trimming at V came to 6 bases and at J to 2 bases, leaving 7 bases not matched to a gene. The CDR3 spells CSVAGTRTTDTQYF. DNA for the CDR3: TGCAGCGTCGCCGGGACTAGGACCACAGATACGCAGTATTTT.

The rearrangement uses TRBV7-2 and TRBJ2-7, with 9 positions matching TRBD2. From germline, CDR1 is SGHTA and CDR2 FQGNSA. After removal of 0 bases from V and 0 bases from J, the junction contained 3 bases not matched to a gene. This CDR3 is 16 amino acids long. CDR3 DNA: TGTGCCAGCAGCTTAGCGTCGACTAGCGGCTCCTACGAGCAGTACTTC. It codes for CASSLASTSGSYEQYF.

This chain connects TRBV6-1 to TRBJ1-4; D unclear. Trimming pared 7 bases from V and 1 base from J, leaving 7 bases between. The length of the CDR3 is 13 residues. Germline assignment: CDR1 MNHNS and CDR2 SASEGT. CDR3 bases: TGTGCCAGCACGGTCAGAACTAATGAAAAACTGTTTTTT. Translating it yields CASTVRTNEKLFF.

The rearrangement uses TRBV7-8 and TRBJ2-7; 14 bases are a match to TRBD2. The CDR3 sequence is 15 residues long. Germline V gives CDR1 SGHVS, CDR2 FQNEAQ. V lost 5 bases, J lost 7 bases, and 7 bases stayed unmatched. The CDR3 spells CASSQGLAGAGEQYF. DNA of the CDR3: TGTGCCAGCAGCCAGGGACTAGCGGGAGCGGGGGAGCAGTACTTC.

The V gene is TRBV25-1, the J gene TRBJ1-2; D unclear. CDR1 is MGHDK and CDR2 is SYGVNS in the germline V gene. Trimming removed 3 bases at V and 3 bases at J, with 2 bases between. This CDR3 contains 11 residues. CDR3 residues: CASSDYYGYTF. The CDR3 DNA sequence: TGTGCCAGCAGTGATTACTATGGCTACACCTTC.

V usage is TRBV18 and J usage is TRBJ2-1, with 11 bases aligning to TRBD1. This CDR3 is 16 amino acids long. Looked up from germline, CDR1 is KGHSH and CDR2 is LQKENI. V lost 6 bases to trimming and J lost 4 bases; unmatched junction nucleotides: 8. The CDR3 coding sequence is TGTGCCAGCTCTCCCACCGGGACAGGGGGGTACAATGAGCAGTTCTTC. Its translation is CASSPTGTGGYNEQFF.

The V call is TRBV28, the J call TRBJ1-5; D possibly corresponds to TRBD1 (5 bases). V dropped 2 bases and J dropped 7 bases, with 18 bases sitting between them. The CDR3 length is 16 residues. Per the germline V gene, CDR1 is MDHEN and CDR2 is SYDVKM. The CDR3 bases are TGTGCCAGCAGTTTAAATCGGATCAGGGAGGGACAGCCCCAGCATTTT. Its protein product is CASSLNRIREGQPQHF.

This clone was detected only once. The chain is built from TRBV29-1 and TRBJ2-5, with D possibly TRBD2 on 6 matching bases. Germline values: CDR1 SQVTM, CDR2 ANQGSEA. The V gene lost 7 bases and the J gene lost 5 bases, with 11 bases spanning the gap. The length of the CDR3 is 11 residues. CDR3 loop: CSGSGRETQYF. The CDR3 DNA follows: TGCAGCGGGTCAGGGAGGGAGACCCAGTACTTC. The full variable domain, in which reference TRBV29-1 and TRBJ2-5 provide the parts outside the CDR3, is SAVISQKPSRDICQRGTSLTIQCQVDSQVTMMFWYRQQPGQSLTLIATANQGSEATYESGFVIDKFPISRPNLTFSTLTVSNMSPEDSSIYLCSGSGRETQYFGPGTRLLVL.

DNA for the CDR3: TGTGCCATCTACAAACTAGGGACAGGGATTCGTTTGTCCGAGCAGTACTTC. Its protein is CAIYKLGTGIRLSEQYF. The rearrangement uses TRBV7-9 and TRBJ2-7; 9 nucleotides line up with TRBD1. CDR3 length equals 17 residues. The V gene's germline CDR1 is SEHNR and CDR2 FQNEAQ (reference sequence). The V segment lost 10 bases and the J segment 6 bases; nucleotides outside the gene matches: 22.

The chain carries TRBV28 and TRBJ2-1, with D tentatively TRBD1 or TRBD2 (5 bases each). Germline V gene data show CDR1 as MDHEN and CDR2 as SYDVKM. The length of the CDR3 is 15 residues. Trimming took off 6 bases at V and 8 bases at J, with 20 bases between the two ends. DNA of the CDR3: TGTGCCAGCAGCCTGACCCGGGGCAGAATGTATGAGCAGTTCTTC. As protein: CASSLTRGRMYEQFF.